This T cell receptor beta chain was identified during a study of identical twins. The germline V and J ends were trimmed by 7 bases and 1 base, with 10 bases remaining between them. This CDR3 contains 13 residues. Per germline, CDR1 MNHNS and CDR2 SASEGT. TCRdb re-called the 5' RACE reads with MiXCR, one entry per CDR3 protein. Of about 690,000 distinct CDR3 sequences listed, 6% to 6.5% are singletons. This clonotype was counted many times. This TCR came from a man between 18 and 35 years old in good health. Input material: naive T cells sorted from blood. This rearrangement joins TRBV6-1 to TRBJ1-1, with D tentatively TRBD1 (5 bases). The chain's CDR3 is CASNNRGNTEAFF. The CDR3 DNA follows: TGTGCCAGCAATAATAGGGGGAACACTGAAGCTTTCTTT.